What follows describes a single TCR beta chain. The data derive from a study of blood T cell repertoires in COVID-19. Across the whole study: The origin of the acute and convalescent COVID-19 samples was the United States, Italy and Spain.

Measured with immunoSEQ multiplex PCR; TCRdb has only the in-frame clones, and not every one. The repertoire consists of more than 90,000 clones, with around 80% occurring once and the leading ten covering roughly 2.7%. Trimming shortened V by 0 bases and J by 4 bases, and 11 bases separated the two germline ends. This CDR3 has 15 amino acids. CDR1 MNHEY and CDR2 SVGAGI come from the germline V gene. Sequencing was performed on peripheral blood. The chain has TRBV6-5 and TRBJ2-3; TRBD2 might be the D (6 bases). The TCR sequence derives from a man in his fifties or sixties with acute or convalescent COVID-19. CDR3 sequence reads: CASSYSRSGADTQYF. For the CDR3, the DNA is TGTGCCAGCAGTTACTCCCGCTCGGGGGCAGATACGCAGTATTTT.